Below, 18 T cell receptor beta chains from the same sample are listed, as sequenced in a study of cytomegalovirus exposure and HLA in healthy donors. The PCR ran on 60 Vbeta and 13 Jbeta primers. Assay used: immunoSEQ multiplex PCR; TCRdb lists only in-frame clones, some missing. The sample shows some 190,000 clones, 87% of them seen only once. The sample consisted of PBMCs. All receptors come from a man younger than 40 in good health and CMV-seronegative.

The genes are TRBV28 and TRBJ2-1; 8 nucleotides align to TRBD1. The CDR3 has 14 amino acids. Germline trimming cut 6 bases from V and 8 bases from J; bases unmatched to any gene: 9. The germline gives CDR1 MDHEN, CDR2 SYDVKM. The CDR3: CASSPQGAIYEQFF. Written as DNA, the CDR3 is TGTGCCAGCAGCCCCCAGGGGGCGATTTATGAGCAGTTCTTC. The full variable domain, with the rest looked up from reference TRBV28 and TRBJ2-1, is DVKVTQSSRYLVKRTGEKVFLECVQDMDHENMFWYRQDPGLGLRLIYFSYDVKMKEKGDIPEGYSVSREKKERFSLILESASTNQTSMYLCASSPQGAIYEQFFGPGTRLTVL.

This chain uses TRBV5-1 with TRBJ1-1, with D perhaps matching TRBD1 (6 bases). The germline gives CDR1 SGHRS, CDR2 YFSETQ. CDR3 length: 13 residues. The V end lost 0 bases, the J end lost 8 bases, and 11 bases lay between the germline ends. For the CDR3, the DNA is TGCGCCAGCAGCTTGGCCCTGGACAGCGAAGCTTTCTTT. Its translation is CASSLALDSEAFF. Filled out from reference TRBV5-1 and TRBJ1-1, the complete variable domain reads KAGVTQTPRYLIKTRGQQVTLSCSPISGHRSVSWYQQTPGQGLQFLFEYFSETQRNKGNFPGRFSGRQFSNSRSEMNVSTLELGDSALYLCASSLALDSEAFFGQGTRLTVV.

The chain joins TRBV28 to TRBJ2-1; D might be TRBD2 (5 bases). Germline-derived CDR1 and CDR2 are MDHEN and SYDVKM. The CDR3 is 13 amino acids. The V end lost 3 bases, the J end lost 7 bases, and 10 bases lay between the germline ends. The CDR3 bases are TGTGCCAGCAGTTTTTCGGGGTGGAATGAGCAGTTCTTC. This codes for CASSFSGWNEQFF. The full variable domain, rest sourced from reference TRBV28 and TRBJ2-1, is DVKVTQSSRYLVKRTGEKVFLECVQDMDHENMFWYRQDPGLGLRLIYFSYDVKMKEKGDIPEGYSVSREKKERFSLILESASTNQTSMYLCASSFSGWNEQFFGPGTRLTVL.

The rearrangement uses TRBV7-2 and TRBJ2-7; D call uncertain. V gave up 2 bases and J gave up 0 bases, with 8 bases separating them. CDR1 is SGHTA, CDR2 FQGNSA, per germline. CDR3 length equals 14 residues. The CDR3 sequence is CASSLSSSSYEQYF. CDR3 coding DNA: TGTGCCAGCAGCTTATCTTCCAGCTCCTACGAGCAGTACTTC.

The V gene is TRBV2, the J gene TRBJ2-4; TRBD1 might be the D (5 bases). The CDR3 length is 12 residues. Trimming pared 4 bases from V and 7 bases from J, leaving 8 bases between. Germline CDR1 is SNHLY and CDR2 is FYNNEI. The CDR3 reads CASSGQGNIQYF. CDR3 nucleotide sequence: TGTGCCAGCAGTGGTCAGGGTAACATTCAGTACTTC.

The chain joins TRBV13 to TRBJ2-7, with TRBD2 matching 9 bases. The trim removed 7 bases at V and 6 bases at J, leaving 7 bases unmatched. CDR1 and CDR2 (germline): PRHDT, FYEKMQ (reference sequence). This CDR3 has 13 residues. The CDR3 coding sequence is TGTGCCAGCATAGCGGGAGTTTCGGGCGAGCAGTACTTC. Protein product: CASIAGVSGEQYF.

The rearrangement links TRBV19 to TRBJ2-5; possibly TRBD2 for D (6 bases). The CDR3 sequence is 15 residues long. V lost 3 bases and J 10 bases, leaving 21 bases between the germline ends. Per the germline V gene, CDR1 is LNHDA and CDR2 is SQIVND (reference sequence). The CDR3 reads CASSISGPRSRGQYF. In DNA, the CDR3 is TGTGCCAGTAGTATTAGCGGTCCACGGTCCCGGGGCCAGTACTTC.

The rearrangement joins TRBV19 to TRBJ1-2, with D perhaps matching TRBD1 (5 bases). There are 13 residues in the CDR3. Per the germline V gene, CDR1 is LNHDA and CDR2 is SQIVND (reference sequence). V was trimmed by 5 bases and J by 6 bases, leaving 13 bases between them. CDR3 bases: TGTGCCAGTAGTCCTACCCCAGGGAATGGCTACACCTTC. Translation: CASSPTPGNGYTF. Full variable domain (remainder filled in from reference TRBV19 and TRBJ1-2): DGGITQSPKYLFRKEGQNVTLSCEQNLNHDAMYWYRQDPGQGLRLIYYSQIVNDFQKGDIAEGYSVSREKKESFPLTVTSAQKNPTAFYLCASSPTPGNGYTFGSGTRLTVV.

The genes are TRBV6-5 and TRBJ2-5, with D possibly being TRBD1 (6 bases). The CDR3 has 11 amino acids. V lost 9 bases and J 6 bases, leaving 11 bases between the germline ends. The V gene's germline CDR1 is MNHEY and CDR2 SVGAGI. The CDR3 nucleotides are TGTGCCAGTGGCAGGGGTAAGACCCAGTACTTC. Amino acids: CASGRGKTQYF.

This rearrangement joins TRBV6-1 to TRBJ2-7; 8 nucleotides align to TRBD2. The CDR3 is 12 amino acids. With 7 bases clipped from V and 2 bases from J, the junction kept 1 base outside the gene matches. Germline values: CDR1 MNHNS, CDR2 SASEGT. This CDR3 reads CASKRGTYEQYF. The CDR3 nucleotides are TGTGCCAGCAAGCGGGGGACCTACGAGCAGTACTTC.

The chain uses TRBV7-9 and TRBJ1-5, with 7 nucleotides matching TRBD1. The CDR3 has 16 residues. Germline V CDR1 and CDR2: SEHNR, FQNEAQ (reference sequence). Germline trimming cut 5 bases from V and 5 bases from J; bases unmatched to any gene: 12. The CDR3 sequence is CASSPLGTVGHQPQHF. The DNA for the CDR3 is TGTGCCAGCAGCCCCCTCGGGACAGTGGGGCATCAGCCCCAGCATTTT. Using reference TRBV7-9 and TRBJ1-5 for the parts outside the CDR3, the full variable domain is DTGVSQNPRHKITKRGQNVTFRCDPISEHNRLYWYRQTLGQGPEFLTYFQNEAQLEKSRLLSDRFSAERPKGSFSTLEIQRTEQGDSAMYLCASSPLGTVGHQPQHFGDGTRLSIL.

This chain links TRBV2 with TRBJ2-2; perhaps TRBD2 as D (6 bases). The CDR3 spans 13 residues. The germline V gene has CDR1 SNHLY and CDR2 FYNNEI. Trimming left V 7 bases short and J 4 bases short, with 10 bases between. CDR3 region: CASNQGGTGELFF. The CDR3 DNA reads TGTGCCAGCAACCAGGGAGGCACCGGGGAGCTGTTTTTT.

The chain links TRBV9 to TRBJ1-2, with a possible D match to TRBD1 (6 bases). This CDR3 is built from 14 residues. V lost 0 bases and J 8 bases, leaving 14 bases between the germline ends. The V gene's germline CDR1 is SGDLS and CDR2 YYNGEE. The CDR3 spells CASSVAVQGGGYTF. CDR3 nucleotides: TGTGCCAGCAGCGTAGCGGTACAGGGTGGCGGCTACACCTTC.

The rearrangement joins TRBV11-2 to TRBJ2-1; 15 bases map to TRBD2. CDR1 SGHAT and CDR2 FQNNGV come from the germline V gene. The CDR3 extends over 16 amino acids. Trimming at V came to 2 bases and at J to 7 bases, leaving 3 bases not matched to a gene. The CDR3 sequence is CASSLRTSGRGNEQFF. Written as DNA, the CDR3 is TGTGCCAGCAGCTTACGGACTAGCGGGAGGGGAAATGAGCAGTTCTTC.

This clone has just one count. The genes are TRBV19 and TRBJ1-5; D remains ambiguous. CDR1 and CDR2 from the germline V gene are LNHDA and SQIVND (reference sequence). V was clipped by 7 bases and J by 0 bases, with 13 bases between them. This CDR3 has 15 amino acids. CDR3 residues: CASTMGLYSNQPQHF. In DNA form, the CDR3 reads TGTGCCAGTACCATGGGCCTTTATAGCAATCAGCCCCAGCATTTT.

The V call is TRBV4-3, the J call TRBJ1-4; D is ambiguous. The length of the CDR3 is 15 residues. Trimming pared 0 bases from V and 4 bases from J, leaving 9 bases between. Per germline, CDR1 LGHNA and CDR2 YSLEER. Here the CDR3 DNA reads TGCGCCAGCAGCCAAGATCCGGGAATTAATGAAAAACTGTTTTTT. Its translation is CASSQDPGINEKLFF.

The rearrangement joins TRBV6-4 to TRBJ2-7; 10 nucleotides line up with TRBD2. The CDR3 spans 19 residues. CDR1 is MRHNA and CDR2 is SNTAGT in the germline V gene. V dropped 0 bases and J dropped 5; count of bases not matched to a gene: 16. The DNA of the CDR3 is TGTGCCAGCAGTGACTCGAACCCAGCGGGAGGGCAATATTCCCACGAGCAGTACTTC. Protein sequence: CASSDSNPAGGQYSHEQYF.

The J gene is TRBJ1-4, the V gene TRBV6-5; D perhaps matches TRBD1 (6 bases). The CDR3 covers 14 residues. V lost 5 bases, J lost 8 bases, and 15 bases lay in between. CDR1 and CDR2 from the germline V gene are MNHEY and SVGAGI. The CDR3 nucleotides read TGTGCCAGCAGTCTGGGGGGGGCGCGGGAAAAACTGTTTTTT. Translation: CASSLGGAREKLFF.